The rows below give T cell receptor beta chains drawn from one sample of a study of cytotoxic CD8 clonotypes in ibrutinib-treated CLL. Assay: immunoSEQ multiplex PCR; the TCRdb copy retains only in-frame clones and omits some. The table lists about 92,000 clones, 77% of them singletons. Specimen: PBMCs, collected after 24 months of ibrutinib treatment. The receptors originated from a human donor with chronic lymphocytic leukemia. Both conserved end residues are part of each CDR3. The D gene is left open where the match is weak. Not every row has a clone size; where given, it reads once, few, many or a size class.

clone size	V gene	J gene	D gene	CDR3 protein	CDR3 DNA
.	TRBV11-3	TRBJ2-2	.	CASSLGGAAANTGELFF	TGTGCCAGCAGCTTAGGGGGGGCGGCCGCGAACACCGGGGAGCTGTTTTTT
.	TRBV7-2	TRBJ1-6	TRBD1	CASSPEGAGNSPLHF	TGTGCCAGCAGCCCAGAGGGGGCAGGGAATTCACCCCTCCACTTT
.	TRBV29-1	TRBJ1-3	.	CSVVAGNTIYF	TGCAGTGTGGTCGCAGGAAACACCATATATTTT
.	TRBV7-2	TRBJ2-1	.	CASSKDSYNEQFF	TGTGCCAGCAGCAAGGACTCCTACAATGAGCAGTTCTTC
.	TRBV10-1	TRBJ2-7	TRBD2	CASSDPGLAGEYEQYF	TGCGCCAGCAGTGACCCAGGACTAGCGGGAGAGTACGAGCAGTACTTC
.	TRBV11-2	TRBJ2-2	TRBD1	CASSFRQGRGTGELFF	TGTGCCAGCAGCTTCAGACAGGGAAGAGGCACCGGGGAGCTGTTTTTT
.	TRBV15	TRBJ2-7	TRBD2	CATSRHPASGYEQYF	TGTGCCACCAGCAGACACCCTGCTAGCGGCTACGAGCAGTACTTC
.	TRBV4-1	TRBJ1-5	.	CASSQDPTGPQHF	TGCGCCAGCAGCCAAGACCCCACGGGGCCCCAGCATTTT
once	TRBV7-9	TRBJ2-3	TRBD2	CASSLEAGGHMYF	TGTGCCAGCAGTTTAGAAGCGGGAGGGCATATGTATTTT
.	TRBV27	TRBJ2-2	TRBD2	CASSGTSGSGTGELFF	TGTGCCAGCAGCGGAACTAGCGGGAGCGGAACCGGGGAGCTGTTTTTT
.	TRBV7-2	TRBJ1-5	.	CASSLRADQPQHF	TGTGCCAGCAGCTTAAGGGCCGATCAGCCCCAGCATTTT
.	TRBV4-2	TRBJ2-1	.	CASSPRPYNEQFF	TGTGCCAGCAGCCCTAGACCCTACAATGAGCAGTTCTTC
.	TRBV15	TRBJ1-5	TRBD1	CATSRVGQRTGQPQHF	TGTGCCACCAGCAGAGTGGGACAGAGAACAGGTCAGCCCCAGCATTTT
.	TRBV2	TRBJ2-3	TRBD2	CASSLLAGGITDTQYF	TGTGCCAGCTCCCTGCTAGCGGGGGGGATCACAGATACGCAGTATTTT
.	TRBV19	TRBJ1-1	.	CASSIDRQMNTEAFF	TGTGCCAGTAGTATAGATCGACAGATGAACACTGAAGCTTTCTTT
.	TRBV2	TRBJ1-6	TRBD1	CASSEEVGQGVLPLHF	TGTGCCAGCAGTGAAGAAGTGGGACAGGGTGTTTTGCCCCTCCACTTT
.	TRBV21-1	TRBJ1-5	.	CASSKDGVSNQPQHF	TGTGCCAGCAGCAAAGACGGCGTTAGCAATCAGCCCCAGCATTTT
once	TRBV6-1	TRBJ2-7	.	CASSDRAPYEQYF	TGTGCCAGCAGTGACAGGGCCCCCTACGAGCAGTACTTC
.	TRBV7-2	TRBJ2-1	.	CASSPTRLAGDEQFF	TGTGCCAGCAGCCCAACGCGGCTAGCAGGCGATGAGCAGTTCTTC
.	TRBV7-9	TRBJ2-5	.	CASSSTDGQETQYF	TGTGCCAGCAGCTCCACGGACGGTCAAGAGACCCAGTACTTC
.	TRBV6-6	TRBJ1-4	.	CATSRLSGEKLFF	TGTGCCACTTCCCGGCTGAGTGGTGAAAAACTGTTTTTT
.	TRBV4-2	TRBJ1-5	TRBD1	CASSPWDSSNQPQHF	TGTGCCAGCAGCCCCTGGGACAGTAGCAATCAGCCCCAGCATTTT
.	TRBV6-5	TRBJ2-3	TRBD1	CASSYGDRVPDTQYF	TGTGCCAGCAGTTACGGGGACAGGGTCCCAGATACGCAGTATTTT
few	TRBV5-1	TRBJ1-2	.	CASSSSGADYGYTF	TGCGCCAGCAGCTCCTCGGGGGCGGACTATGGCTACACCTTC
few	TRBV28	TRBJ2-2	.	CASSPNRVRAGELFF	TGTGCCAGCAGCCCAAACAGGGTACGAGCCGGGGAGCTGTTTTTT
.	TRBV7-8	TRBJ2-3	.	CASSLGSRTSTDTQYF	TGTGCCAGCAGCTTAGGTTCCAGGACTAGCACAGATACGCAGTATTTT
.	TRBV19	TRBJ1-5	.	CASSIVLRAANQPQHF	TGTGCCAGTAGTATAGTCCTCCGGGCCGCTAATCAGCCCCAGCATTTT
.	TRBV7-8	TRBJ2-1	TRBD2	CASKMGLAINEQFF	TGTGCCAGCAAAATGGGACTAGCAATAAATGAGCAGTTCTTC
.	TRBV18	TRBJ1-2	.	CASSRDQGSGYTF	TGTGCCAGCTCACGCGACCAGGGGTCGGGCTACACCTTC
.	TRBV6-5	TRBJ2-7	TRBD1	CASSQRQGKQYF	TGTGCCAGCAGTCAAAGACAGGGGAAGCAGTACTTC
.	TRBV29-1	TRBJ2-1	TRBD2	CSVRRLAGRGNYNEQFF	TGCAGCGTAAGACGTCTAGCGGGCCGGGGCAATTACAATGAGCAGTTCTTC
.	TRBV7-4	TRBJ2-1	TRBD1	CASTDRGSYNEQFF	TGTGCCAGCACCGACAGGGGCTCCTACAATGAGCAGTTCTTC
.	TRBV4-1	TRBJ2-2	.	CASSQMRSTGELFF	TGCGCCAGCAGCCAAATGCGGTCCACCGGGGAGCTGTTTTTT
.	TRBV28	TRBJ2-7	TRBD2	CASSSPGGNLYEQYF	TGTGCCAGCAGTTCCCCGGGGGGGAATCTCTACGAGCAGTACTTC
.	TRBV5-1	TRBJ2-3	.	CASSTVGGTDTQYF	TGCGCCAGCAGCACGGTGGGGGGCACAGATACGCAGTATTTT
once	TRBV18	TRBJ1-1	.	CASSPLLKGQVTEAFF	TGTGCCAGCTCACCGTTACTCAAGGGGCAAGTCACTGAAGCTTTCTTT
.	TRBV9	TRBJ2-3	.	CASSVESLTDTQYF	TGTGCCAGCAGCGTAGAGAGTCTCACAGATACGCAGTATTTT
few	TRBV11-3	TRBJ2-1	.	CASSLWGHDEQFF	TGTGCCAGCAGCCTCTGGGGGCACGATGAGCAGTTCTTC
.	TRBV4-1	TRBJ1-1	.	CASSQEPKGFEAFF	TGCGCCAGCAGCCAAGAACCGAAGGGATTTGAAGCTTTCTTT
.	TRBV9	TRBJ2-2	.	CASTTLASNTGELFF	TGTGCCAGCACTACGCTAGCGTCGAACACCGGGGAGCTGTTTTTT
.	TRBV5-1	TRBJ1-2	.	CASSSGQSNYGYTF	TGCGCCAGCAGCAGCGGACAGAGTAACTATGGCTACACCTTC
.	TRBV5-1	TRBJ1-4	.	CASSLAGRTNEKLFF	TGCGCCAGCAGCTTGGCCGGGAGGACTAATGAAAAACTGTTTTTT
.	TRBV28	TRBJ1-1	.	CASTEPKGWAFF	TGTGCCAGCACCGAACCGAAGGGGTGGGCTTTCTTT
few	TRBV7-7	TRBJ2-2	TRBD1	CASSRTQQGVDGELFF	TGTGCTAGCAGTCGTACGCAGCAGGGGGTGGACGGGGAGCTGTTTTTT
.	TRBV7-9	TRBJ1-2	.	CASSLDPGGKGGYTF	TGTGCCAGCAGCTTAGATCCCGGGGGCAAGGGAGGCTACACCTTC
.	TRBV5-5	TRBJ2-5	.	CASSLMNQQETQYF	TGTGCCAGCAGCTTGATGAATCAGCAAGAGACCCAGTACTTC
.	TRBV4-1	TRBJ1-1	TRBD1	CASSQMDRTLTAEAFF	TGCGCCAGCAGCCAAATGGACAGGACCTTAACGGCTGAAGCTTTCTTT
.	TRBV7-9	TRBJ2-1	.	CASSPLSGEQFF	TGTGCCAGCAGCCCTCTTTCGGGTGAGCAGTTCTTC
.	TRBV15	TRBJ1-2	.	CATSRDADRSYGYTF	TGTGCCACCAGCAGAGATGCCGACAGGTCCTATGGCTACACCTTC
few	TRBV7-2	TRBJ1-6	TRBD1	CASSLKGQGSSPLHF	TGTGCCAGCAGCTTAAAGGGACAGGGAAGCTCACCCCTCCACTTT
.	TRBV29-1	TRBJ1-5	TRBD1	CSVEGTGGSDQPQHF	TGCAGCGTTGAGGGTACAGGGGGCTCTGATCAGCCCCAGCATTTT
.	TRBV7-2	TRBJ2-5	.	CASSSLAGAGETQYF	TGTGCCAGCAGCTCCCTGGCAGGGGCAGGAGAGACCCAGTACTTC